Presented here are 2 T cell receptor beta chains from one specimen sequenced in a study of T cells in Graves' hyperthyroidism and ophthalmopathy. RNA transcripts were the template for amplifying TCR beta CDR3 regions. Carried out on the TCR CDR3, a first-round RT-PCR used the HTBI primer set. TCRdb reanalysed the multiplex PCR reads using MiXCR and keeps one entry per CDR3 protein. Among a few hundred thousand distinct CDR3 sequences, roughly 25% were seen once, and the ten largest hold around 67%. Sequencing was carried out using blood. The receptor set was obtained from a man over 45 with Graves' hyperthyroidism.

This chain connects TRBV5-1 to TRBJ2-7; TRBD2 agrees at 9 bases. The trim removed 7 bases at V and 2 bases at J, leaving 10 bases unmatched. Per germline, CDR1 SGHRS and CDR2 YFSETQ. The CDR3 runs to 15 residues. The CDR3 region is CASPLAGPTTYEQYF. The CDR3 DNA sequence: TGCGCCAGCCCCCTAGCGGGACCTACTACCTACGAGCAGTACTTC.

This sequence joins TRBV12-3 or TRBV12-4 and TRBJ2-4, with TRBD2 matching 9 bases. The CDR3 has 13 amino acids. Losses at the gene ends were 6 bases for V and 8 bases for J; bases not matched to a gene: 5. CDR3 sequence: CASSPGLAYIQYF. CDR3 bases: TGTGCCAGCAGCCCGGGACTAGCATACATTCAGTACTTC.